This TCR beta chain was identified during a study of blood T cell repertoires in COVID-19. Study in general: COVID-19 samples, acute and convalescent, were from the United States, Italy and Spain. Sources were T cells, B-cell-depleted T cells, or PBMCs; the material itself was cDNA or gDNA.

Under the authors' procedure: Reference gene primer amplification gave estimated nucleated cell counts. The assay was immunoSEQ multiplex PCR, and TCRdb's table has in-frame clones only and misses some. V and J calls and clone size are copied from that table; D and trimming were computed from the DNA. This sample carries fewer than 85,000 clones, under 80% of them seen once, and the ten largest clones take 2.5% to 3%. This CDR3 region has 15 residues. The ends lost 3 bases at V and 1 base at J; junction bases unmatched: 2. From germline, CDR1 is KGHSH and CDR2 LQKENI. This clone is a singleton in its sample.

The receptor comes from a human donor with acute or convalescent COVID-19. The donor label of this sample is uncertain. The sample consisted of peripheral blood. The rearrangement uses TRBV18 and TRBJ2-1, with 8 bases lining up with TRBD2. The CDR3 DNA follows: TGTGCCAGCTCACCGGCGGGAGGATCCTACAATGAGCAGTTCTTC. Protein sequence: CASSPAGGSYNEQFF.